Following are 15 T cell receptor beta chains from one sample sequenced in a study of blood T cells in healthy people across ages. For the second PCR, which ran for about 6 to 12 cycles, a sample-barcoded 5' primer and a J-beta primer mix were used. A single record per CDR3 protein comes from TCRdb applying MiXCR to the 5' RACE reads. Of just over 800,000 distinct CDR3 sequences in the sample, approximately 67% were seen once. Input material: blood. These receptors were collected from a young man in good health.

The chain recombines TRBV7-9 with TRBJ2-4; 7 positions agree with TRBD1. The J call could be wrong; TRBJ2-5 is a better fit for the DNA end. Germline values: CDR1 SEHNR, CDR2 FQNEAQ (reference sequence). CDR3 length equals 16 residues. DNA of the CDR3: TGTGCCAGCAGCAAGGATACAGGGGAAGGCCAAGAGACCCAGTACTTC. As protein: CASSKDTGEGQETQYF.

The CDR3: CASSQLPAGVSYNEQFF. The CDR3 DNA reads as TGTGCCAGCAGCCAACTCCCCGCGGGGGTCTCCTACAATGAGCAGTTCTTC. This sequence joins TRBV4-2 and TRBJ2-1; 7 bases line up with TRBD2. V gave up 2 bases and J gave up 0 bases; unmatched junction bases: 7. This CDR3 has 17 residues. Looked up from germline, CDR1 is LGHNA and CDR2 is YNFKEQ.

The gene calls are TRBV5-1 and TRBJ2-5; D is possibly TRBD2 (6 bases). Trimming pared 4 bases from V and 3 bases from J, leaving 16 bases between. This CDR3 is 15 amino acids long. Germline CDR1 reads SGHRS; CDR2 reads YFSETQ. The CDR3 spells CASSLGSSGEETQYF. CDR3 coding DNA: TGCGCCAGCAGCCTGGGGAGTAGCGGAGAAGAGACCCAGTACTTC.

This chain uses TRBV20-1 with TRBJ2-7; D might be TRBD1 (6 bases). Trimming took 7 bases from V and 0 from J, leaving 16 bases between them. CDR3 size: 14 residues. Germline CDR1 and CDR2: DFQATT and SNEGSKA (reference sequence). The CDR3 DNA is TGCAGTGTCCCGGACAGCTACCTCTCCTACGAGCAGTACTTC. This codes for CSVPDSYLSYEQYF.

This clonotype was detected a few times. The J gene is TRBJ2-7, the V gene TRBV12-3 or TRBV12-4; tentative D call: TRBD2 (6 bases). The end of the DNA is better explained by TRBJ2-5, so the J call may be wrong. The CDR3 has 14 residues. The CDR3 DNA sequence: TGTGCCAGCAGCGCCCCCGGGAGTCGCGAGACCCAGTACTTC. It specifies CASSAPGSRETQYF.

To note about this clonotype: A junction end diverges from the germline sequence, so it may reflect a read error. This chain uses TRBV11-2 with TRBJ1-1, with no clear D. There are 13 residues in the CDR3. The V gene's germline CDR1 is SGHAT and CDR2 FQNNGV. The CDR3 loop is CASSVELNTEAFF. The DNA of the CDR3 is TGTGCCAGCAGCGTAGAGCTGAACACTGAAGCTTTCTTT. The full variable domain, completed using reference TRBV11-2 and TRBJ1-1, is EAGVAQSPRYKIIEKRQSVAFWCNPISGHATLYWYQQILGQGPKLLIQFQNNGVVDDSQLPKDRFSAERLKGVDSTLKIQPAKLEDSAVYLCASSVELNTEAFFGQGTRLTVV.

V gene TRBV4-1 combines with J gene TRBJ2-4, with 7 positions matching TRBD1. Germline V gene sequence: CDR1 MGHRA, CDR2 YSYEKL. The CDR3 covers 16 residues. Germline trimming cut 5 bases from V and 0 bases from J; bases unmatched to any gene: 7. The CDR3 nucleotides are TGCGCCAGCAGCTTACAGGGGAGACTAGCCAAAAACATTCAGTACTTC. This encodes CASSLQGRLAKNIQYF.

The chain joins TRBV7-9 to TRBJ2-1; 8 nucleotides agree with TRBD2. J was trimmed by 3 bases and V by 3 bases; bases with no gene match: 7. This CDR3 contains 16 residues. Germline V CDR1 and CDR2: SEHNR, FQNEAQ (reference sequence). CDR3: CASSFRTSPFYNEQFF. CDR3 sequence (DNA): TGTGCCAGCAGCTTCAGGACTAGCCCCTTCTACAATGAGCAGTTCTTC.

The chain carries TRBV20-1 and TRBJ2-1; tentatively, D is TRBD1 or TRBD2 (5 bases each). The germline V and J ends were trimmed by 0 bases and 9 bases, with 21 bases remaining between them. CDR3 length equals 16 residues. CDR1 DFQATT and CDR2 SNEGSKA come from the germline V gene (reference sequence). Written as DNA, the CDR3 is TGCAGTGCTAGAGATATTGACGGGGCCCTTCGGGGTGAGCAGTTCTTC. This gives the protein CSARDIDGALRGEQFF.

The CDR3 spells CASSQEHSGPDTQYF. In DNA, the CDR3 is TGTGCCAGCAGCCAAGAACACAGTGGTCCAGATACGCAGTATTTT. The rearrangement joins TRBV4-2 to TRBJ2-3; D is undetermined. Germline V CDR1 and CDR2: LGHNA, YNFKEQ. Trimming left V 0 bases short and J 4 bases short, with 11 bases between. This CDR3 has 15 residues.

This chain joins TRBV20-1 and TRBJ2-1; 13 bases map to TRBD2. Germline V lookup: CDR1 DFQATT, CDR2 SNEGSKA (reference sequence). Germline trimming cut 6 bases from V and 7 bases from J; bases unmatched to any gene: 12. This CDR3 is 16 amino acids long. CDR3 loop: CSAPGTGTSGANEQFF. In nucleotides, the CDR3 is TGCAGTGCACCGGGAACCGGGACTAGCGGGGCTAATGAGCAGTTCTTC.

The chain couples TRBV29-1 to TRBJ2-1, with D possibly matching TRBD1 (6 bases). The germline gives CDR1 SQVTM, CDR2 ANQGSEA. There are 14 residues in the CDR3. V was clipped by 3 bases and J by 5 bases, with 14 bases between them. CDR3 region: CSVDRSGANNEQFF. The DNA of the CDR3 is TGCAGCGTTGACAGGTCAGGGGCCAACAATGAGCAGTTCTTC.

This clonotype has more than one count but fewer than ten. Given a much more abundant clone one base away, this may be a read error. The V call is TRBV14, the J call TRBJ2-6, with a possible D match to TRBD2 (6 bases). CDR3 length: 14 amino acids. Germline V lookup: CDR1 SGHDN, CDR2 FVKESK. The CDR3 loop reads CASSQVGGVNVLTF. For the CDR3, the DNA is TGTGCCAGCAGCCAAGTCGGAGGGGTCAACGTCCTGACTTTC.

This clonotype showed up just a few times. V is TRBV2 and J is TRBJ2-5; D is possibly TRBD1 or TRBD2 (6 bases each). Trimming removed 4 bases at V and 4 bases at J, with 13 bases between. CDR1 is SNHLY, CDR2 FYNNEI, per germline. This CDR3 has 14 amino acids. For the CDR3, the DNA is TGTGCCAGCAGTGCTACGGGGGCTGGAGAGACCCAGTACTTC. Translation gives CASSATGAGETQYF. Full variable domain (remainder filled in from reference TRBV2 and TRBJ2-5): EPEVTQTPSHQVTQMGQEVILRCVPISNHLYFYWYRQILGQKVEFLVSFYNNEISEKSEIFDDQFSVERPDGSNFTLKIRSTKLEDSAMYFCASSATGAGETQYFGPGTRLLVL.

V is TRBV4-2 and J is TRBJ2-5; TRBD2 matches 15 bases. The J call may be mistaken, given a closer DNA end match to TRBJ2-1. This CDR3 has 18 amino acids. The germline V gene encodes CDR1 LGHNA and CDR2 YNFKEQ. The CDR3 DNA sequence: TGTGCCAGCAGCCAAGCAGGACTAGCGGGGGGGAGCCAAGAGACCCAGTTCTTC. Encoded protein: CASSQAGLAGGSQETQFF.